This TCR beta chain was documented in a study of blood T cell repertoires in COVID-19. Study-wide background: There were acute and convalescent COVID-19 samples, and they came from the United States, Italy and Spain. Sources were T cells, B-cell-depleted T cells, or PBMCs; the material itself was cDNA or gDNA.

Enrollment of patients from Seattle took place during active infection, with longitudinal follow-up. In the original processing: Amplification of reference gene primers provided the estimated nucleated cell counts. Sequencing used immunoSEQ multiplex PCR; TCRdb keeps in-frame clones, though not all of them. V and J calls and clone size are given by that table; D and trimming were obtained from the DNA. The table has around 190,000 clones, 75% to 90% seen once. The CDR3 is made up of 15 amino acids. The V call is TRBV21-1, the J call TRBJ2-1; the table's D call, TRBD1, was not checked against the DNA. TRBV21-1 is annotated as a pseudogene. This clonotype was sampled from a woman in her seventies with COVID-19, enrolled during active disease. Sequenced: peripheral blood. The CDR3: CASSKGETGGNEQFF. CDR3 coding DNA: TGTGCCAGCAGCAAAGGCGAGACAGGGGGAAACGAGCAGTTCTTC.